This T cell receptor beta chain came from a study of cytomegalovirus exposure and HLA in healthy donors. It was the approximately 130-subject validation cohort, separate from the roughly 700-subject first cohort, to which the donors belonged. As for this clone: Antigen unknown.

This table comes from immunoSEQ multiplex PCR, and its TCRdb copy is limited to in-frame clones, with some not included. The sample holds over 150,000 clones, roughly 85% seen once. The junction had 4 bases not matched to a gene; V was cut back by 3 bases and J by 2 bases. This CDR3 has 14 amino acids. In germline, CDR1 is MDHEN, CDR2 SYDVKM. Broader study findings: Specificity of a few CMV-associated chains for CMV antigens was verified in vitro. The study put some 150 TCR beta chains on its list as cytomegalovirus-associated.

The V gene is TRBV28, the J gene TRBJ2-7; 7 positions match TRBD1. Sequencing used PBMCs. The sequence came from a man between 18 and 29 years old in good health and CMV-seropositive. DNA of the CDR3: TGTGCCAGCAGTTTTAGGGGGCCAGCCTACGAGCAGTACTTC. It encodes CASSFRGPAYEQYF.